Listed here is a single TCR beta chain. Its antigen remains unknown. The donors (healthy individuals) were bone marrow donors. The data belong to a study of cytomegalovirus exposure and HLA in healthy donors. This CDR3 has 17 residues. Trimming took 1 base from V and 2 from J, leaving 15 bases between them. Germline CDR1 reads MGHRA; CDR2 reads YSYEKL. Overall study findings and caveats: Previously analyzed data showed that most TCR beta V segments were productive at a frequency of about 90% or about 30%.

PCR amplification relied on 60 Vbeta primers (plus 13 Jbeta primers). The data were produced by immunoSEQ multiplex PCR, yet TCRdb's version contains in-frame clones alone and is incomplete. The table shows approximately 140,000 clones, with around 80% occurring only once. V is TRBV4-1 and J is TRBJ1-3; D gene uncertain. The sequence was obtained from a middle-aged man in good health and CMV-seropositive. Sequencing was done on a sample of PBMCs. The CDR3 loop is CASSQVPRAGAGNTIYF. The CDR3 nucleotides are TGCGCCAGCAGCCAAGTCCCGCGGGCCGGTGCTGGAAACACCATATATTTT.